This is a list of T cell receptor beta chains from one sample in a study of blood T cell repertoires in COVID-19. Profiling relied on immunoSEQ multiplex PCR, and the TCRdb table lists in-frame clones only, not all of them. The table lists under 300,000 clones, around 81% of them singletons. Sequencing was carried out using PBMCs or T cells enriched from blood (not recorded which). Receptor source: a man between 45 and 60 years old who had recovered from COVID-19. CDR3s include the opening cysteine and the closing phenylalanine or tryptophan. Each record gives: J gene, V gene, clone size, D gene, CDR3 protein, CDR3 DNA. D genes are given only for firm matches. Only part of the rows carry a size: once, few, many, or a class if the clone is expanded.

TRBJ2-2,TRBV6-5,once,TRBD1,CASSYSGTGSGGELFF,TGTGCCAGCAGTTACTCCGGGACAGGGTCTGGAGGGGAGCTGTTTTTT
TRBJ2-3,TRBV5-4,-,TRBD2,CASSSPRGTGGVDTQYF,TGTGCCAGCAGCTCCCCCCGAGGCACGGGGGGGGTAGATACGCAGTATTTT
TRBJ2-3,TRBV5-1,-,TRBD1,CASSLVGQGTDTQYF,TGCGCCAGCAGCTTGGTCGGACAGGGCACAGATACGCAGTATTTT
TRBJ2-7,TRBV9,-,-,CASSVGNRNYEQYF,TGTGCCAGCAGCGTAGGTAACAGGAACTACGAGCAGTACTTC
TRBJ2-3,TRBV7-2,-,TRBD1,CASSLEGRGRTDTQYF,TGTGCCAGCAGCTTAGAGGGCAGGGGGCGGACAGATACGCAGTATTTT
TRBJ1-1,TRBV6-4,-,-,CASSPSPGNTEAFF,TGTGCCAGCAGTCCTTCCCCCGGGAACACTGAAGCTTTCTTT
TRBJ1-1,TRBV19,-,TRBD1,CASSPQGAVGTEAFF,TGTGCCAGTAGTCCACAGGGGGCTGTGGGCACTGAAGCTTTCTTT
TRBJ2-5,TRBV15,-,TRBD2,CATSRSGLAGAWETQYF,TGTGCCACCAGCAGATCTGGACTAGCGGGAGCCTGGGAGACCCAGTACTTC
TRBJ2-1,TRBV7-2,-,TRBD2,CASSPDLAGFNNEQFF,TGTGCCAGCAGCCCGGACCTAGCGGGGTTCAACAATGAGCAGTTCTTC
TRBJ2-3,TRBV10-1,-,TRBD2,CASSDGDNIAGEGTDTQYF,TGCGCCAGCAGTGACGGGGATAATATAGCGGGAGAGGGCACAGATACGCAGTATTTT
TRBJ1-5,TRBV4-1,few,-,CASSPVGQGALHF,-
TRBJ2-3,TRBV6-5,-,TRBD1,CASRATGGPTDTQYF,TGTGCCAGCAGAGCGACAGGGGGCCCCACAGATACGCAGTATTTT
TRBJ1-1,TRBV6-5,-,-,CASITTREAFF,TGTGCCAGCATCACCACTAGGGAAGCTTTCTTT
TRBJ2-2,TRBV10-2,-,-,CASNGVRGTGELFF,TGCGCCAGCAACGGGGTCCGGGGCACCGGGGAGCTGTTTTTT
TRBJ2-5,TRBV5-1,-,TRBD1,CASSFGTEETQYF,TGCGCCAGCAGCTTCGGGACAGAAGAGACCCAGTACTTC
TRBJ2-1,TRBV9,-,TRBD2,CASSVAVAGYNEQFF,TGTGCCAGCAGCGTAGCAGTAGCGGGGTACAATGAGCAGTTCTTC
TRBJ1-5,TRBV18,-,TRBD1,CASSSPTDRAMGQPQHF,TGTGCCAGCTCATCCCCCACCGACAGGGCCATGGGGCAGCCCCAGCATTTT
TRBJ2-6,TRBV27,-,-,CASSLFGGPGANVLTF,TGTGCCAGCAGTTTATTCGGGGGGCCAGGGGCCAACGTCCTGACTTTC
TRBJ2-7,TRBV5-1,few,-,CASSWEGGHEQYF,TGCGCCAGCAGCTGGGAGGGGGGTCACGAGCAGTACTTC
TRBJ1-2,TRBV7-9,few,-,CASSLEGVYGYTF,TGTGCCAGCAGCTTAGAGGGGGTCTATGGCTACACCTTC
TRBJ2-7,TRBV9,-,-,CASSYNAVSYEQYF,TGTGCCAGCAGCTATAATGCGGTATCATACGAGCAGTACTTC
TRBJ2-1,TRBV19,-,-,CASSILGSGQFF,TGTGCCAGTAGTATTCTTGGGAGTGGGCAGTTCTTC
TRBJ2-1,TRBV10-3,-,TRBD2,CAIKGTSGGSYNEQFF,TGTGCCATCAAGGGGACTAGCGGGGGCAGCTACAATGAGCAGTTCTTC
TRBJ1-2,TRBV7-9,few,-,CASSSTKTGGIRTYGYTF,TGTGCCAGCAGCTCCACCAAGACAGGCGGAATAAGAACCTATGGCTACACCTTC
TRBJ2-1,TRBV28,-,TRBD2,CASSSAVGRAPNEQFF,TGTGCCAGCAGTTCCGCAGTCGGGAGGGCCCCCAATGAGCAGTTCTTC
TRBJ2-3,TRBV28,-,TRBD2,CASGETSGKDTQYF,TGTGCTTCCGGCGAGACTAGCGGGAAAGATACGCAGTATTTT
TRBJ1-6,TRBV7-2,-,-,CASAYREGSTTLHF,TGTGCCAGCGCATACCGGGAGGGTAGCACGACCCTCCACTTT
TRBJ2-7,TRBV24-1,-,TRBD2,CATRQAGTSHYEQYF,TGTGCCACCCGGCAAGCCGGGACTAGTCACTACGAGCAGTACTTC
TRBJ2-7,TRBV6-5,-,TRBD1,CASSLRPDRGGEQYF,TGTGCCAGCAGCCTACGCCCGGACAGGGGAGGCGAGCAGTACTTC
TRBJ1-2,TRBV5-1,once,TRBD1,CASSRTGYGYTF,TGCGCCAGCAGCCGGACAGGGTATGGCTACACCTTC
TRBJ2-1,TRBV3-1/TRBV3-2,-,-,CASSHGVGGNEQFF,TGTGCCAGCAGCCATGGGGTGGGGGGCAATGAGCAGTTCTTC
TRBJ2-3,TRBV2,-,TRBD2,CAILAGVATDTQYF,TGTGCCATTCTAGCGGGTGTCGCCACAGATACGCAGTATTTT
TRBJ2-7,TRBV5-6,-,TRBD1,CAGTRRSGQGFQYF,TGTGCCGGCACCCGGAGGTCGGGACAGGGCTTCCAGTACTTC
TRBJ1-1,TRBV10-3,-,-,CAISGQMNTEAFF,TGTGCCATCAGTGGACAGATGAACACTGAAGCTTTCTTT
TRBJ2-3,TRBV2,-,TRBD2,CASSYLAGGGTDTQYF,TGTGCCAGCAGTTATCTAGCGGGAGGGGGCACAGATACGCAGTATTTT
TRBJ1-6,TRBV5-1,-,-,CASSPQGGSYNSPLHF,TGCGCCAGCAGCCCTCAGGGAGGCTCCTATAATTCACCCCTCCACTTT
TRBJ1-2,TRBV28,-,-,CASILRVSGYTF,TGTGCCAGCATCCTCCGGGTTTCTGGCTACACCTTC
TRBJ2-3,TRBV10-3,-,-,CAIGSSGRFRTDTQYF,TGTGCCATCGGGTCGTCTGGGAGGTTTCGCACAGATACGCAGTATTTT
TRBJ2-7,TRBV5-1,-,TRBD1,CASSLATGDSYEQYF,TGCGCCAGCAGCTTGGCGACAGGGGACTCCTACGAGCAGTACTTC
TRBJ2-7,TRBV6-5,-,-,CASRPRVTAGEQYF,TGTGCCAGCAGGCCGAGGGTTACCGCTGGGGAGCAGTACTTC
TRBJ1-5,TRBV2,once,TRBD1,CASSDWGQGLGGNQPQHF,TGTGCCAGCAGTGATTGGGGACAGGGGCTGGGGGGCAATCAGCCCCAGCATTTT
TRBJ2-2,TRBV28,-,TRBD1,CASSPLYGTGGVPAGELFF,TGTGCCAGCAGTCCCCTATATGGGACAGGGGGGGTCCCCGCCGGGGAGCTGTTTTTT